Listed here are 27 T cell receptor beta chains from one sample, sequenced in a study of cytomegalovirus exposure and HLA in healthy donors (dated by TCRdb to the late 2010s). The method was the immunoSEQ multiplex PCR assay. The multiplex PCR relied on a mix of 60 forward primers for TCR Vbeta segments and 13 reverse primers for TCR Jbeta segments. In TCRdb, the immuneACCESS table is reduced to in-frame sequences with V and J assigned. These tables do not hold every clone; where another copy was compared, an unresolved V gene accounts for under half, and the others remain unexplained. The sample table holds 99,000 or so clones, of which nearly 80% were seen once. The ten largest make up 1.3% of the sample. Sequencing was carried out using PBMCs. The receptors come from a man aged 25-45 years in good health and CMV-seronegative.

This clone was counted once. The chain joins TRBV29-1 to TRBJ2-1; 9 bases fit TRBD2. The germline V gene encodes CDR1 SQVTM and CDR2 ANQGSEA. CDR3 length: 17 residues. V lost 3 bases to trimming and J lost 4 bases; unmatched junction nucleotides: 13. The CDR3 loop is CSVDRSKTSGLYNEQFF. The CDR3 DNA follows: TGCAGCGTTGACCGATCAAAGACTAGCGGCCTTTACAATGAGCAGTTCTTC.

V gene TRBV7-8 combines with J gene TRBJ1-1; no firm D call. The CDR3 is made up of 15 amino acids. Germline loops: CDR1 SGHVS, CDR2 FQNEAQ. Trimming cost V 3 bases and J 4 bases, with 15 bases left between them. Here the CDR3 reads CASSLEEAGSTEAFF. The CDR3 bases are TGTGCCAGCAGCTTGGAGGAGGCTGGAAGCACTGAAGCTTTCTTT.

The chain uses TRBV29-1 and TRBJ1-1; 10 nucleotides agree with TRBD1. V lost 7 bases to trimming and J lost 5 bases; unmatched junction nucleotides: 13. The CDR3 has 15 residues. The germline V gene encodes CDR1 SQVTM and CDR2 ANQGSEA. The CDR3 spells CSANHGGTGATEAFF. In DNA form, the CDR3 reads TGCAGCGCGAACCACGGCGGGACAGGGGCAACTGAAGCTTTCTTT.

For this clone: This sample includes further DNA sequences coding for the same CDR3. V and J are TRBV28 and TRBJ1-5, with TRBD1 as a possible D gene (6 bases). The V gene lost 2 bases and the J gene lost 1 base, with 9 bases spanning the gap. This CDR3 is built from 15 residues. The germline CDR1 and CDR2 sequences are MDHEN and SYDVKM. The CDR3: CASSLTGTSNQPQHF. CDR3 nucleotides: TGTGCCAGCAGTTTAACAGGGACGAGCAATCAGCCCCAGCATTTT. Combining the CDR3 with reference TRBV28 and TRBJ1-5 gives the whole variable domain DVKVTQSSRYLVKRTGEKVFLECVQDMDHENMFWYRQDPGLGLRLIYFSYDVKMKEKGDIPEGYSVSREKKERFSLILESASTNQTSMYLCASSLTGTSNQPQHFGDGTRLSIL.

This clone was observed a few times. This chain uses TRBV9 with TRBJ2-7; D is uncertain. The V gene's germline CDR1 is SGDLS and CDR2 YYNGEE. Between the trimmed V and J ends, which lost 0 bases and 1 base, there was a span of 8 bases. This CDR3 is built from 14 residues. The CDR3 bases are TGTGCCAGCAGCGTAGTAGCCGGATCCTACGAGCAGTACTTC. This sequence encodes CASSVVAGSYEQYF.

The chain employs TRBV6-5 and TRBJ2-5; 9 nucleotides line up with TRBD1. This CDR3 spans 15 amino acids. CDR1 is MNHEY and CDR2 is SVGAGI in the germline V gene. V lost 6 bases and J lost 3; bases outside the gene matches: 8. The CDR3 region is CASRETDRGEETQYF. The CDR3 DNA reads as TGTGCCAGCAGGGAGACCGACAGGGGGGAAGAGACCCAGTACTTC.

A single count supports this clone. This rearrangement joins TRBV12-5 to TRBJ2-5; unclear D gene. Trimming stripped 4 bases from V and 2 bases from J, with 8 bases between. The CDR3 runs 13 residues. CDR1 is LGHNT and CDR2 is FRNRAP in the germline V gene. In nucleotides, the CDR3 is TGTGCTAGTGGTTCTCCCCTGCAAGAGACCCAGTACTTC. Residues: CASGSPLQETQYF.

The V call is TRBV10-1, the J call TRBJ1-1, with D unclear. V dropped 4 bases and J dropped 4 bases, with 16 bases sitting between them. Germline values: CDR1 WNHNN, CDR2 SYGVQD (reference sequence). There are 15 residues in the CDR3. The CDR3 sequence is CASSAADPTGTEAFF. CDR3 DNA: TGCGCCAGCAGTGCCGCAGACCCGACGGGCACTGAAGCTTTCTTT.

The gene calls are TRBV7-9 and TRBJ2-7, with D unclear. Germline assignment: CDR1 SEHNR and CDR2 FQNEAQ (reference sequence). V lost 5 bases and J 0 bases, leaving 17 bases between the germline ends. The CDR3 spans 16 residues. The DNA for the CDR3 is TGTGCCAGCAGCCCCGGGTTGGAAACGAGCTCCTACGAGCAGTACTTC. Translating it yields CASSPGLETSSYEQYF.

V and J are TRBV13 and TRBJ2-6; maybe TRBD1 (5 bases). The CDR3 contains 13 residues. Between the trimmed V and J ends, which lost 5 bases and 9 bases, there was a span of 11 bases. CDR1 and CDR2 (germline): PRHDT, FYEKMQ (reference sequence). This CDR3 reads CASSDDSVNVLTF. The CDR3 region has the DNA TGTGCCAGCAGCGACGACAGCGTCAACGTCCTGACTTTC.

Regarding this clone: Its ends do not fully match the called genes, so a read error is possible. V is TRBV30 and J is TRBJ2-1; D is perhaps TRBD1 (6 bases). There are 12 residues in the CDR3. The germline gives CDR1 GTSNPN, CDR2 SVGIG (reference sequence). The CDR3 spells CAWEGVYNEQLF. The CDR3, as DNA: TGTGCCTGGGAGGGGGTCTACAATGAGCAGCTCTTC.

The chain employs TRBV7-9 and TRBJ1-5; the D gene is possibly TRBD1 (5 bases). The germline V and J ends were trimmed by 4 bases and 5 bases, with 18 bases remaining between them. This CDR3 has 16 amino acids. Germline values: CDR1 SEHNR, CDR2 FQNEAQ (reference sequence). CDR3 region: CASSSENGGEHQPQHF. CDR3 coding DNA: TGTGCCAGCAGCTCAGAGAACGGGGGGGAACATCAGCCCCAGCATTTT.

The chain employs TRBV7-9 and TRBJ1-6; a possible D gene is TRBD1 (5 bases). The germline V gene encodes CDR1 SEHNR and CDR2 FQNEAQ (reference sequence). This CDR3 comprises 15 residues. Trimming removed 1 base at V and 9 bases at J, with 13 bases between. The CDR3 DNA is TGTGCCAGCAGCTTAGAGTCCAGGGTACGTTCACCCCTCCACTTT. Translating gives CASSLESRVRSPLHF.

Written as DNA, the CDR3 is TGTGCCAGCAGCGTAGATCTAGCGAGCTCGGAGACCCAGTACTTC. This codes for CASSVDLASSETQYF. V gene TRBV9 combines with J gene TRBJ2-5; D perhaps matches TRBD2 (6 bases). The CDR3 is made up of 15 amino acids. V lost 0 bases, J lost 5 bases, and 14 bases lay in between. Germline loops: CDR1 SGDLS, CDR2 YYNGEE.

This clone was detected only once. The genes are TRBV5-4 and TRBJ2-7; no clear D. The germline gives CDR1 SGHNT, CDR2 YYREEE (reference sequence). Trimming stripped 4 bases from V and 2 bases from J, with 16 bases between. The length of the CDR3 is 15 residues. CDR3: CASSDPGSRAYEQYF. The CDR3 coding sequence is TGTGCCAGCAGCGACCCGGGTTCTCGGGCCTACGAGCAGTACTTC.

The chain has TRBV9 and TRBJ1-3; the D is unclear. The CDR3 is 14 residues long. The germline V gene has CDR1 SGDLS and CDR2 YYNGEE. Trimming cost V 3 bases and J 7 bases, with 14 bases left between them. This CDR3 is CASSDPSGKNTIYF. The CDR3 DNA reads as TGTGCCAGCAGCGACCCCAGTGGTAAGAACACCATATATTTT. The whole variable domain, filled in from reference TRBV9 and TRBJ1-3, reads DSGVTQTPKHLITATGQRVTLRCSPRSGDLSVYWYQQSLDQGLQFLIQYYNGEERAKGNILERFSAQQFPDLHSELNLSSLELGDSALYFCASSDPSGKNTIYFGEGSWLTVV.

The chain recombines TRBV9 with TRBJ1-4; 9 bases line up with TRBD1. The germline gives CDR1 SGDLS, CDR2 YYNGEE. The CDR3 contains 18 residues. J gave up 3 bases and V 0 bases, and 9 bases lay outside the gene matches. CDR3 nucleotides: TGTGCCAGCAGCGTAGAAGGGACAGGGCTTCTTTCTAATGAAAAACTGTTTTTT. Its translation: CASSVEGTGLLSNEKLFF.

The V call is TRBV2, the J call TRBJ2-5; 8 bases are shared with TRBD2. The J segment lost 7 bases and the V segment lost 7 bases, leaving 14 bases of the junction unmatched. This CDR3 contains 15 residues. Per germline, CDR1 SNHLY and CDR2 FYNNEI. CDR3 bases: TGTGCCAGCATGGCGGGAGGAGTTGGAGCAGGGACCCAGTACTTC. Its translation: CASMAGGVGAGTQYF.

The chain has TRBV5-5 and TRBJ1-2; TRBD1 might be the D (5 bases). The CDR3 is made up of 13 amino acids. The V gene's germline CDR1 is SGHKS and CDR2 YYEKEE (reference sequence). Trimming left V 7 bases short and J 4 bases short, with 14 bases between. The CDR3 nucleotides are TGTGCCAGCGGGCGGGGGGATTTCTATGGCTACACCTTC. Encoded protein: CASGRGDFYGYTF.

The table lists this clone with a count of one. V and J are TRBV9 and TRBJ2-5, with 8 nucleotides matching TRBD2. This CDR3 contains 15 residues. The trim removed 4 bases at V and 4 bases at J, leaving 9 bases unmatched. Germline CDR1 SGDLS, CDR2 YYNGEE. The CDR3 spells CASSKPGLVVETQYF. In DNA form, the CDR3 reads TGTGCCAGCAGCAAACCGGGACTAGTTGTAGAGACCCAGTACTTC.

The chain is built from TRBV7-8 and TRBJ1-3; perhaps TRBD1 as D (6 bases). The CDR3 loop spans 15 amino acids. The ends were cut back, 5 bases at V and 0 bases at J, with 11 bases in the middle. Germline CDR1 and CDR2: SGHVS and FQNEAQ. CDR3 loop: CASSVGQNSGNTIYF. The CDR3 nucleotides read TGTGCCAGCAGCGTCGGACAGAACTCTGGAAACACCATATATTTT.

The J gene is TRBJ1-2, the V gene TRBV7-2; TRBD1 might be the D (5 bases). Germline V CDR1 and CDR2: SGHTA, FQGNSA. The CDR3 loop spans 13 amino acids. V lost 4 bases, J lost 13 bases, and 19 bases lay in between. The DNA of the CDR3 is TGTGCCAGCAGCTCAAACCGGGACTCAAACCTCACCTTC. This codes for CASSSNRDSNLTF. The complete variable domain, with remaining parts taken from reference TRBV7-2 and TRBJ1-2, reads GAGVSQSPSNKVTEKGKDVELRCDPISGHTALYWYRQSLGQGLEFLIYFQGNSAPDKSGLPSDRFSAERTGGSVSTLTIQRTQQEDSAVYLCASSSNRDSNLTFGSGTRLTVV.

CDR3 sequence: CASSPTSVHNTDTQYF. CDR3 DNA sequence: TGCGCCAGCAGCCCCACTAGCGTACACAATACAGATACGCAGTATTTT. The chain links TRBV4-1 to TRBJ2-3; 7 nucleotides line up with TRBD2. The CDR3 contains 16 residues. CDR1 and CDR2 (germline): MGHRA, YSYEKL. The V and J ends lost 4 bases and 3 bases, in that order; junction bases with no gene match: 10.

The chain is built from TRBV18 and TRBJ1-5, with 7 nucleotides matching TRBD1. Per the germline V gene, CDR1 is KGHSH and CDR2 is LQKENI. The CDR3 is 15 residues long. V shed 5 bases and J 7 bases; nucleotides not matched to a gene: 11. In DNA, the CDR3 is TGTGCCAGCTCAGGTCAGGGGGTCGGTGACCAGCCCCAGCATTTT. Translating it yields CASSGQGVGDQPQHF. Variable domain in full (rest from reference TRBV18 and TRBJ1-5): NAGVMQNPRHLVRRRGQEARLRCSPMKGHSHVYWYRQLPEEGLKFMVYLQKENIIDESGMPKERFSAEFPKEGPSILRIQQVVRGDSAAYFCASSGQGVGDQPQHFGDGTRLSIL.

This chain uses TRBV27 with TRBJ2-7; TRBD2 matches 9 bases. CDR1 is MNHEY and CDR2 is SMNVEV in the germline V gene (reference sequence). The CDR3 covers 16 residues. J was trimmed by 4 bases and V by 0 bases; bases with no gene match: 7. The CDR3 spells CASSLSEAGGLYEQYF. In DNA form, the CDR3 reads TGTGCCAGCAGTTTATCGGAGGCGGGGGGGCTTTACGAGCAGTACTTC.

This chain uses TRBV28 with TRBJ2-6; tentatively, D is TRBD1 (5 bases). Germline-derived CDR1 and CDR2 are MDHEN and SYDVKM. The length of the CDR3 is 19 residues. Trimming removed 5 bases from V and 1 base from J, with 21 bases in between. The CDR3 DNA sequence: TGTGCCAGCAGTGGGTGGTGGGGCAGGGAAAGTTCTGGGGCCAACGTCCTGACTTTC. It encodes CASSGWWGRESSGANVLTF.

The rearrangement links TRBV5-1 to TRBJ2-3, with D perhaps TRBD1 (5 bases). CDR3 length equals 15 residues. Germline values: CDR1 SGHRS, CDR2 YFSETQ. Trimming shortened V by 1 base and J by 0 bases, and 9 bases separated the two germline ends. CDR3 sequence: CASSLMTASTDTQYF. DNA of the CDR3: TGCGCCAGCAGCTTGATGACAGCTAGCACAGATACGCAGTATTTT.